Listed here is a single TCR beta chain. The data are from a study of blood T cell repertoires in COVID-19. Study overall: The analysed material was cDNA or gDNA that came from T cells, B-cell-depleted T cells, or PBMCs.

The method was immunoSEQ multiplex PCR; TCRdb's version includes in-frame clones alone and lacks a portion of them. The sample contains fewer than 200,000 clones, around 89% of which appear only once. The length of the CDR3 is 15 residues. The germline V gene encodes CDR1 LGHDT and CDR2 YNNKEL (reference sequence). The V segment lost 4 bases and the J segment 7 bases; nucleotides outside the gene matches: 4. The chain employs TRBV3-1 (or the pseudogene TRBV3-2) and TRBJ2-2, with TRBD2 identical over 12 bases. This receptor was obtained from a man between 18 and 29 years old who had recovered from COVID-19. Sequenced: peripheral blood. CDR3 bases: TGTGCCAGCAGCCCAGGACTAGCGGGACGCGGGGAGCTGTTTTTT. It codes for CASSPGLAGRGELFF.